This T cell receptor (beta chain) was captured in a study of neurological immune-mediated disorders. Whole-study findings and limits: None of the features examined (clinical or MRI) was associated with the multiple sclerosis repertoire cluster. Levels of TCR clonal expansion peaked in HTLV-1-associated myelopathy and reached their lowest in multiple sclerosis, under those of healthy controls.

The CDR3 extends over 13 amino acids. Germline V CDR1 and CDR2: SGHRS, YFSETQ. The cDNA was synthesized by 5'RACE incorporating 10-nucleotide random UMIs. MiXCR, run by TCRdb on the 5' RACE reads, gives a single entry per CDR3 protein. The table includes 45,000 to 65,000 distinct CDR3 sequences, about 3% detected once. This clonotype was detected a few times. No antigen is known for it. Relative to the germline gene, one junction end is altered; a read error may explain this. Unsorted libraries were prepared from 2 million PBMCs held at -80 C. Sequenced material: PBMCs. The rearrangement uses TRBV5-1 and TRBJ1-5; D unresolved. The TCR was taken from a man aged 35 to 55 with multiple sclerosis. CDR3 in amino acids: CASSWEDNQPQNF. In nucleotides, the CDR3 is TGCGCCAGCAGTTGGGAGGATAATCAGCCCCAGAATTTT.